A selection of T cell receptor beta chains follows, all from one sample in a study of blood T cell repertoires in COVID-19. Generated by immunoSEQ multiplex PCR, the TCRdb table keeps only in-frame clones and is missing some. The table lists 150,000 or so clones, around 84% of them singletons. Material for sequencing was PBMCs or T cells enriched from blood (not recorded which). Source of these receptors: a woman between 45 and 60 years old who had recovered from COVID-19. The CDR3 runs from the conserved cysteine through the conserved F or W. D genes are given only for firm matches. Size is stated for part of the rows, as once, few or many counts, or as a class when the clone is expanded.

D gene: TRBD1
clone size: .
J gene: TRBJ1-2
V gene: TRBV7-8
CDR3 DNA: TGTGCCAGCAGCCTCGGGACAGGGGGCTCCTACTATGGCTACACCTTC
CDR3 protein: CASSLGTGGSYYGYTF

D gene: .
clone size: .
J gene: TRBJ1-1
V gene: TRBV7-2
CDR3 DNA: TGTGCCAGCAGCCAGGGAATGAACACTGAAGCTTTCTTT
CDR3 protein: CASSQGMNTEAFF

D gene: .
clone size: .
J gene: TRBJ1-1
V gene: TRBV7-2
CDR3 DNA: TGTGCCAGCAGCTTAGGTAGGAGGAACACTGAAGCTTTCTTT
CDR3 protein: CASSLGRRNTEAFF

D gene: .
clone size: .
J gene: TRBJ1-1
V gene: TRBV28
CDR3 DNA: TGTGCCAGCAGTCCGCAGGGATGGGGCACTGAAGCTTTCTTT
CDR3 protein: CASSPQGWGTEAFF

D gene: .
clone size: once
J gene: TRBJ2-1
V gene: TRBV14
CDR3 DNA: TGTGCCAGCAGCCTAAAACTGGGACAAGGAAACTACAATGAGCAGTTCTTC
CDR3 protein: CASSLKLGQGNYNEQFF

D gene: TRBD1
clone size: .
J gene: TRBJ1-6
V gene: TRBV5-1
CDR3 DNA: TGCGCCAGCAGCTTGACAGGGGGCACGGGCTCACCCCTCCACTTT
CDR3 protein: CASSLTGGTGSPLHF

D gene: .
clone size: .
J gene: TRBJ1-1
V gene: TRBV11-1
CDR3 DNA: TGTGCCAGCAGCTTACACAGGAACACTGAAGCTTTCTTT
CDR3 protein: CASSLHRNTEAFF

D gene: TRBD1
clone size: .
J gene: TRBJ1-1
V gene: TRBV3-1/TRBV3-2
CDR3 DNA: TGTGCCAGCAGCCAAGTGGACAGGGGCGCCGCTTTCTTT
CDR3 protein: CASSQVDRGAAFF

D gene: .
clone size: .
J gene: TRBJ1-2
V gene: TRBV5-1
CDR3 DNA: TGCGCCAGCACCCAGGGTGTTTCTGGATATGGCTACACCTTC
CDR3 protein: CASTQGVSGYGYTF

D gene: .
clone size: .
J gene: TRBJ1-1
V gene: TRBV18
CDR3 DNA: TGTGCCAGCTCACCTCCCGTGAACACTGAAGCTTTCTTT
CDR3 protein: CASSPPVNTEAFF

D gene: TRBD1
clone size: .
J gene: TRBJ2-2
V gene: TRBV27
CDR3 DNA: TGTGCCAGCAGAGAGACGGGACAGGGGCGAACCGGGGAGCTGTTTTTT
CDR3 protein: CASRETGQGRTGELFF

D gene: TRBD1
clone size: .
J gene: TRBJ2-1
V gene: TRBV29-1
CDR3 DNA: TGCAGCGTTGAAGTGCGGGACAGGGGGCTGAATGAGCAGTTCTTC
CDR3 protein: CSVEVRDRGLNEQFF

D gene: .
clone size: .
J gene: TRBJ1-1
V gene: TRBV19
CDR3 DNA: TGTGCCAGTAGTAGTTATTCAGGGTTGAACACTGAAGCTTTCTTT
CDR3 protein: CASSSYSGLNTEAFF

D gene: .
clone size: .
J gene: TRBJ1-3
V gene: TRBV21-1
CDR3 DNA: TGTGCCAGCAGCAAAGGGGGCGGACAGGCCCGGAAAAACACCATATATTTT
CDR3 protein: CASSKGGGQARKNTIYF

D gene: .
clone size: .
J gene: TRBJ1-3
V gene: TRBV4-1
CDR3 DNA: TGCGCCAGCAGCCAGCTCTTCGGGGGAAACACCATATATTTT
CDR3 protein: CASSQLFGGNTIYF

D gene: TRBD1
clone size: .
J gene: TRBJ1-2
V gene: TRBV28
CDR3 DNA: TGTGCCAGCAGTTTGGGACAGGGCTATGGCTACACCTTC
CDR3 protein: CASSLGQGYGYTF

D gene: .
clone size: once
J gene: TRBJ2-3
V gene: TRBV29-1
CDR3 DNA: TGCAGCGCCTTGGAGACAGATACGCAGTATTTT
CDR3 protein: CSALETDTQYF

D gene: TRBD2
clone size: .
J gene: TRBJ2-1
V gene: TRBV11-1
CDR3 DNA: TGTGCCAGCAGCTTAGGGGCTAGCGGGAGCCGTAGTGAGCAGTTCTTC
CDR3 protein: CASSLGASGSRSEQFF

D gene: TRBD2
clone size: .
J gene: TRBJ2-7
V gene: TRBV24-1
CDR3 DNA: TGTGCCACCACCAGCGGGAGGGGCGAGCAGTACTTC
CDR3 protein: CATTSGRGEQYF

D gene: TRBD1
clone size: once
J gene: TRBJ2-1
V gene: TRBV19
CDR3 DNA: TGTGCCAGTAGCAGACAGGGGAGCTCCTACAATGAGCAGTTCTTC
CDR3 protein: CASSRQGSSYNEQFF

D gene: .
clone size: .
J gene: TRBJ2-7
V gene: TRBV5-1
CDR3 DNA: TGCGCCAGCAGGACGGGAGATGGCTACGAGCAGTACTTC
CDR3 protein: CASRTGDGYEQYF

D gene: TRBD1
clone size: .
J gene: TRBJ1-1
V gene: TRBV11-2
CDR3 DNA: TGTGCCAGCAGCTTCCCCGGGACAGTGAACACTGAAGCTTTCTTT
CDR3 protein: CASSFPGTVNTEAFF

D gene: .
clone size: .
J gene: TRBJ2-1
V gene: TRBV5-5
CDR3 DNA: TGTGCCAGCAGCTTGGACTGGGGCGGTAGTAATGAGCAGTTCTTC
CDR3 protein: CASSLDWGGSNEQFF

D gene: TRBD1
clone size: once
J gene: TRBJ1-2
V gene: TRBV4-3
CDR3 DNA: TGCGCCAGCAGCCAGGACGCCCAGGGGGACGGTGGCTACACCTTC
CDR3 protein: CASSQDAQGDGGYTF

D gene: .
clone size: .
J gene: TRBJ1-5
V gene: TRBV10-3
CDR3 DNA: TGTGCCATCAGTGAGTTGGCCAATCAGCCCCAGCATTTT
CDR3 protein: CAISELANQPQHF

D gene: .
clone size: .
J gene: TRBJ2-3
V gene: TRBV7-9
CDR3 DNA: TGTGCCAGCACCCGATTAGGGGGGGGAGGCCGCGTCACAGATACGCAGTATTTT
CDR3 protein: CASTRLGGGGRVTDTQYF

D gene: TRBD1
clone size: .
J gene: TRBJ2-7
V gene: TRBV6-5
CDR3 DNA: TGTGCCAGCGCAGGGGGCTACGAGCAGTACTTC
CDR3 protein: CASAGGYEQYF

D gene: TRBD1
clone size: many
J gene: TRBJ1-2
V gene: TRBV29-1
CDR3 DNA: TGCAGCGGCCTAGGACAGGGAACTAACTATGGCTACACCTTC
CDR3 protein: CSGLGQGTNYGYTF

D gene: .
clone size: once
J gene: TRBJ1-2
V gene: TRBV5-4
CDR3 DNA: TGTGCCAGCAGCTTGTACACCGGGACACCTTATGGCTACACCTTC
CDR3 protein: CASSLYTGTPYGYTF

D gene: .
clone size: .
J gene: TRBJ2-7
V gene: TRBV5-4
CDR3 DNA: TGTGCCAGCAGCTTGCGGTCAGGGAACTACGAGCAGTACTTC
CDR3 protein: CASSLRSGNYEQYF

D gene: TRBD1
clone size: .
J gene: TRBJ1-2
V gene: TRBV10-1
CDR3 DNA: TGCGCCAGCAGTGAGGACAGGGGAGTCTATGGCTACACCTTC
CDR3 protein: CASSEDRGVYGYTF

D gene: TRBD1
clone size: .
J gene: TRBJ2-7
V gene: TRBV29-1
CDR3 DNA: TGCAGCATAAGGACAGGTGCCGCCTCCTACGAGCAGTACTTC
CDR3 protein: CSIRTGAASYEQYF

D gene: .
clone size: .
J gene: TRBJ2-1
V gene: TRBV7-8
CDR3 DNA: TGTGCCAGCAGCTTAGATCTGGGACATCTAAGCTCCTACAATGAGCAGTTCTTC
CDR3 protein: CASSLDLGHLSSYNEQFF

D gene: .
clone size: .
J gene: TRBJ1-2
V gene: TRBV14
CDR3 DNA: TGTGCCAGCAGCCAAGATGGGGCCCGAGGCTACACCTTC
CDR3 protein: CASSQDGARGYTF